A selection of T cell receptor beta chains follows, all from one sample in a study of control samples from healthy donors and cancer patients. The assay was immunoSEQ multiplex PCR, and TCRdb's table has in-frame clones only and misses some. The sample has about 26,000 clones, approximately 85% seen once. The sequenced material came from PBMCs. The source of these receptors is a woman aged 60-75 years with head and neck cancer. The CDR3 runs from the conserved cysteine through the conserved F or W. The D gene is left open where the match is weak. Clone size appears in some rows only: once, few, many, or a class for an expanded clone.

TRBV10-3,.,TRBJ2-7,.,CAISESGGRAYEQYF,TGTGCCATCAGTGAGTCAGGGGGGAGGGCCTACGAGCAGTACTTC
TRBV6-1,.,TRBJ1-3,TRBD1,CASSDGQGASGNTIYF,TGTGCCAGCAGTGACGGACAGGGGGCGAGTGGAAACACCATATATTTT
TRBV7-8,.,TRBJ1-2,TRBD1,CASSSLGQGVGGYTF,TGTGCCAGCAGCAGCCTGGGACAGGGAGTAGGTGGCTACACCTTC
TRBV2,.,TRBJ1-1,.,CASLPQHTEAFF,TGTGCCAGCCTACCGCAGCACACTGAAGCTTTCTTT
TRBV7-2,.,TRBJ2-7,TRBD2,CASSLGSGSSYEQYF,TGTGCCAGCAGCTTAGGTAGCGGGAGCTCCTACGAGCAGTACTTC
TRBV6-5,.,TRBJ1-1,.,CASKRNTEAFF,TGTGCCAGCAAGAGGAACACTGAAGCTTTCTTT
TRBV7-3,.,TRBJ2-1,.,CASSPGYNEQFF,TGTGCCAGCAGCCCAGGCTACAATGAGCAGTTCTTC
TRBV9,once,TRBJ1-5,.,CASSVLGRANQPQHF,TGTGCCAGCAGCGTTTTGGGACGGGCTAATCAGCCCCAGCATTTT
TRBV12-3/TRBV12-4,.,TRBJ1-3,.,CASSFSGGNTIYF,TGTGCCAGCAGTTTTTCCGGCGGAAACACCATATATTTT
TRBV14,.,TRBJ1-1,TRBD1,CASSQDVGQGVTEAFF,TGTGCCAGCAGCCAAGATGTGGGACAGGGGGTCACTGAAGCTTTCTTT
TRBV6-5,.,TRBJ2-7,TRBD2,CASNRAGGISYEQYF,TGTGCCAGCAACCGAGCGGGAGGCATCTCCTACGAGCAGTACTTC
TRBV14,.,TRBJ2-1,.,CASSQGSANEQFF,TGTGCCAGCAGCCAGGGATCAGCGAATGAGCAGTTCTTC
TRBV5-4,.,TRBJ1-2,.,CASSTQSENYGYTF,TGTGCCAGCAGCACCCAGTCAGAAAACTATGGCTACACCTTC
TRBV3-1/TRBV3-2,few,TRBJ2-3,.,CASSQGGTGPQYF,TGTGCCAGCAGCCAGGGAGGTACAGGCCCGCAGTATTTT
TRBV19,.,TRBJ1-5,.,CATMWGNNNQPQHF,TGTGCCACCATGTGGGGAAACAACAATCAGCCCCAGCATTTT
TRBV5-4,.,TRBJ1-1,.,CASSLDGGAIGTEAFF,TGTGCCAGCAGCTTGGATGGAGGGGCTATAGGCACTGAAGCTTTCTTT
TRBV6-2/TRBV6-3,.,TRBJ2-2,.,CASSYRGIKKSPYTGELFF,TGTGCCAGCAGTTACCGTGGGATCAAAAAAAGTCCTTACACCGGGGAGCTGTTTTTT
TRBV11-2,.,TRBJ1-1,.,CASSSLRGGRWEAFF,TGTGCCAGCAGCTCCCTACGCGGGGGGAGGTGGGAAGCTTTCTTT
TRBV7-3,.,TRBJ2-5,.,CASSLTPQETQYF,TGTGCCAGCAGCTTAACCCCTCAGGAGACCCAGTACTTC
TRBV2,.,TRBJ1-4,.,CASSGLQQLFF,TGTGCCAGCAGTGGACTCCAACAACTGTTTTTT
TRBV5-8,.,TRBJ2-5,TRBD1,CASSSGQPKYQETQYF,TGTGCCAGCAGCTCGGGACAGCCCAAGTACCAAGAGACCCAGTACTTC
TRBV2,.,TRBJ1-4,.,CASSEQGLTNEKLFF,TGTGCCAGCAGTGAACAGGGCTTAACTAATGAAAAACTGTTTTTT
TRBV12-5,.,TRBJ2-4,.,CASALGNIQYF,TGTGCTAGTGCCCTCGGGAACATTCAGTACTTC
TRBV7-2,.,TRBJ2-7,.,CASSLGPSPYEQYF,TGTGCCAGCAGCTTGGGACCGTCCCCTTACGAGCAGTACTTC
TRBV5-1,.,TRBJ2-7,TRBD2,CASSDSGRGDDEQYF,TGCGCCAGCAGCGATAGCGGGAGAGGAGATGACGAGCAGTACTTC
TRBV3-1/TRBV3-2,once,TRBJ2-4,.,CASSQVRLAKNIQYF,TGTGCCAGCAGCCAAGTAAGGTTAGCCAAAAACATTCAGTACTTC
TRBV7-6,.,TRBJ2-7,.,CASSKTLGAHYEQYF,TGTGCCAGCAGCAAAACCCTGGGGGCGCACTACGAGCAGTACTTC
TRBV27,.,TRBJ2-1,TRBD1,CASSFGTGGGNEQFF,TGTGCCAGCAGTTTTGGGACAGGGGGTGGGAATGAGCAGTTCTTC
TRBV24-1,.,TRBJ1-1,.,CATSDHREGNTEAFF,TGTGCCACCAGTGATCACAGGGAGGGGAACACTGAAGCTTTCTTT
TRBV24-1,.,TRBJ2-2,TRBD1,CATSGDSNTGELFF,TGTGCCACCAGTGGGGACAGCAACACCGGGGAGCTGTTTTTT
TRBV7-9,.,TRBJ1-1,.,CASSPRGNLMNTEAFF,TGTGCCAGCAGCCCCCGGGGGAATCTCATGAACACTGAAGCTTTCTTT